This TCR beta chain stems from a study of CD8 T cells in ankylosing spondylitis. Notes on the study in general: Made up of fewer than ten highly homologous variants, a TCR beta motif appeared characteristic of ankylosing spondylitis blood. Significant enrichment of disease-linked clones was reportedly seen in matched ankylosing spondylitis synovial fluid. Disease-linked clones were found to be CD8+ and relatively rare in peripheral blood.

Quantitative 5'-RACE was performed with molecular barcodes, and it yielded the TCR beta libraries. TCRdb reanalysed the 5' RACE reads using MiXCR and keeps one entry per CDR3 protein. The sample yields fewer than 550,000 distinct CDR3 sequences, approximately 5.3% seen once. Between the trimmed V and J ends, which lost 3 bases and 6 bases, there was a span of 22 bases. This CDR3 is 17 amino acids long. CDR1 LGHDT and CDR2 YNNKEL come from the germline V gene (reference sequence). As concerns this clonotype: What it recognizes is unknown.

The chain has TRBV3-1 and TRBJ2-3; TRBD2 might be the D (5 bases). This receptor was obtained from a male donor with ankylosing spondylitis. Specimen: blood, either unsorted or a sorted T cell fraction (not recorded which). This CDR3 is CASSHKRSGGVRDTQYF. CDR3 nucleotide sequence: TGTGCCAGCAGCCATAAAAGAAGCGGCGGAGTGCGGGATACGCAGTATTTT.